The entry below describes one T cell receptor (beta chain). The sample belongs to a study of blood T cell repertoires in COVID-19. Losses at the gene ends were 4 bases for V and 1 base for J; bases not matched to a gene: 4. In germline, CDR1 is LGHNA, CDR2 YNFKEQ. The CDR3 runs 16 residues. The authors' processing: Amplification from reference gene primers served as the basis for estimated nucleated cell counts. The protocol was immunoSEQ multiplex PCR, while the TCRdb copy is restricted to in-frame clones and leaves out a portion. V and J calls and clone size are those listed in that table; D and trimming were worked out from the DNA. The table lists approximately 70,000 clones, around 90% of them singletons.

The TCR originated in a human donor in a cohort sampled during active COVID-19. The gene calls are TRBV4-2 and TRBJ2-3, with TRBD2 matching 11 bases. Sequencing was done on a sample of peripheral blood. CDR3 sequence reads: CASSLLAGVGTDTQYF. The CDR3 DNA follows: TGTGCCAGCAGCCTACTAGCGGGAGTGGGCACAGATACGCAGTATTTT.